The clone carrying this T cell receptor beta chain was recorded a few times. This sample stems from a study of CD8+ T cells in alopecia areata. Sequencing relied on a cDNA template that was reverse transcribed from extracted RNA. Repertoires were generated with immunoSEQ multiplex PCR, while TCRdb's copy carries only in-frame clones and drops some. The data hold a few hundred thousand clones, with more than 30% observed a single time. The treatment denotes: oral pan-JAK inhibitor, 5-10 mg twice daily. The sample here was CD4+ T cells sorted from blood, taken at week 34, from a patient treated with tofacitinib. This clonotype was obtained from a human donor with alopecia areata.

The CDR3 sequence is CASRGLAGGPGNEQFF. CDR3 DNA sequence: TGCGCCAGCAGAGGACTAGCGGGAGGGCCGGGAAATGAGCAGTTCTTC. The J gene is TRBJ2-1, the V gene TRBV10-2, with 15 bases aligning to TRBD2. CDR3 length: 16 amino acids. Germline V gene lookup returns CDR1 WSHSY and CDR2 SAAADI. J was trimmed by 7 bases and V by 6 bases; bases with no gene match: 7.